This TCR beta chain was documented in a study of T cells after yellow fever vaccination. Template switching with 5'RACE generated the TCR cDNA and added a universal primer site and UMIs. A single record per CDR3 protein comes from TCRdb applying MiXCR to the 5' RACE reads. Of hundreds of thousands of distinct CDR3 sequences listed, about 17% are singletons. Deletions cut 4 bases from V and 5 bases from J, with 15 bases between. The germline V gene has CDR1 SGHDN and CDR2 FVKESK. The CDR3 is made up of 15 amino acids. Many counts were recorded for this clonotype. What it binds is not known. Regarding the study as a whole: Primary-vaccination clones mostly resurfaced post-booster (nearly 97% CD4, more than 80% CD8). The CD4 and CD8 compartments had a small share of their clonotypes in common. The secondary response was weaker but peaked faster, day 5 versus 15.

The sequenced sample was PBMCs, obtained before the yellow fever booster vaccination. The chain employs TRBV14 and TRBJ2-1, with a possible D match to TRBD2 (6 bases). The TCR sequence derives from a man aged 18 to 30 who received the YFV17D yellow fever vaccine. The CDR3 sequence: CASSPTGTSHNEQFF. CDR3 in DNA: TGTGCCAGCAGCCCCACTGGGACTTCCCACAATGAGCAGTTCTTC.